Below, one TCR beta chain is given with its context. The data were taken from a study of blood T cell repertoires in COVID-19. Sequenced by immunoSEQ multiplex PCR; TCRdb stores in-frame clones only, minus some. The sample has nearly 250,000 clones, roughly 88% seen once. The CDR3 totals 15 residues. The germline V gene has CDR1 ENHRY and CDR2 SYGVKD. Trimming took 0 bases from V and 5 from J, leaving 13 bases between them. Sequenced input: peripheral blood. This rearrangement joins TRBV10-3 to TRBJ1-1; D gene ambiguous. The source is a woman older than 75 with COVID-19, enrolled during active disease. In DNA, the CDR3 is TGTGCCATCAGTGAGTCCGGGGTATTAGGGACTGAAGCTTTCTTT. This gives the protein CAISESGVLGTEAFF.